This T cell receptor (beta chain) was identified in a study of T-cell reconstitution after alpha-beta-depleted transplantation in children. Findings and caveats of the study: In patients about two months after transplant, alpha-beta T cells reportedly arose from several hundred expanded graft clones.

This clonotype has just a few counts. Its antigen is undetermined. Preparation of the TCRbeta library used unique molecular identifiers. In TCRdb, the PCR reads were re-called with MiXCR into one record per CDR3 protein. The data hold 500,000 to 600,000 distinct CDR3 sequences, with 20% to 30% observed a single time. This sequence was found in a boy under three years old with Wiskott-Aldrich syndrome, due to receive a stem cell transplant. The source material was PBMCs, sampled before TCRalphabeta/CD19-depleted stem cell transplant.

CDR3 nucleotide sequence: TGCAGTCCCCGGACGGCGGGCGGAGAGACCCAGTACTTC. Encoded protein: CSPRTAGGETQYF. The chain joins TRBV20-1 to TRBJ2-5; weak D call: TRBD2 (5 bases). Between the trimmed V and J ends, which lost 8 bases and 4 bases, there was a span of 17 bases. The CDR3 spans 13 residues. CDR1 DFQATT and CDR2 SNEGSKA come from the germline V gene (reference sequence).